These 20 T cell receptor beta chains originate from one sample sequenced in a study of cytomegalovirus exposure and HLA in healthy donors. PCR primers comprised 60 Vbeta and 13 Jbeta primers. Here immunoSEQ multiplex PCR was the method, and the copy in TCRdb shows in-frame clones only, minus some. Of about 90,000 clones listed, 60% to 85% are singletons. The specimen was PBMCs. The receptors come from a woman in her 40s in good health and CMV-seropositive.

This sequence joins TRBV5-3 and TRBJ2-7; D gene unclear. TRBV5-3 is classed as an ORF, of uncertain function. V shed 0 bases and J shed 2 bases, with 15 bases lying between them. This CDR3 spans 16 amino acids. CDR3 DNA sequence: TGTGCCAGAAGCTTGGACCCTAAGCGTTGCCCCTACGAGCAGTACTTC. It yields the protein CARSLDPKRCPYEQYF.

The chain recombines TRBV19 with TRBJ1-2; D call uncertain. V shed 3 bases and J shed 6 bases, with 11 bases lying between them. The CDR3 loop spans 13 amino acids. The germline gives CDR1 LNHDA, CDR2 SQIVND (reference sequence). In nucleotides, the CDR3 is TGTGCCAGTAGTATGCAATCAGATAATGGCTACACCTTC. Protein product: CASSMQSDNGYTF.

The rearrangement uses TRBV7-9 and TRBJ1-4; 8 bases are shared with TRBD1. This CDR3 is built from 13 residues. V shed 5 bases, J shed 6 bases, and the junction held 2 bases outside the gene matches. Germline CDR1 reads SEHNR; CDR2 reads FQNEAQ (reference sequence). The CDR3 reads CASSATGDEKLFF. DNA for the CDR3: TGTGCCAGCAGCGCGACAGGGGATGAAAAACTGTTTTTT.

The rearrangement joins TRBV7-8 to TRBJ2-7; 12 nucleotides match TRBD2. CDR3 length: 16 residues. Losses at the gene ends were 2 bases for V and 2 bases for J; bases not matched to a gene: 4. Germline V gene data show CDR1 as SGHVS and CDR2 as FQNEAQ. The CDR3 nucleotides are TGTGCCAGCAGCTTACGTCTAGCGGGAGGGACCTACGAGCAGTACTTC. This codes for CASSLRLAGGTYEQYF.

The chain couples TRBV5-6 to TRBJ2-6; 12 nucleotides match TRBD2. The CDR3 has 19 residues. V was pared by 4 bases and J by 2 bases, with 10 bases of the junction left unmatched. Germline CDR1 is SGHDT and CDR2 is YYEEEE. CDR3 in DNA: TGTGCCAGCAGCGAACAGGGACTAGCGGGCCGCACTGGGGCCAACGTCCTGACTTTC. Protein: CASSEQGLAGRTGANVLTF.

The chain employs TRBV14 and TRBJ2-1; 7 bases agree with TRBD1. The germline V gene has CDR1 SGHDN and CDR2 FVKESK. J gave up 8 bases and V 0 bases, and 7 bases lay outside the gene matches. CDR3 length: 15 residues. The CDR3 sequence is CASSQDATGSDEQFF. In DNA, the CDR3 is TGTGCCAGCAGCCAAGACGCGACAGGGAGTGATGAGCAGTTCTTC.

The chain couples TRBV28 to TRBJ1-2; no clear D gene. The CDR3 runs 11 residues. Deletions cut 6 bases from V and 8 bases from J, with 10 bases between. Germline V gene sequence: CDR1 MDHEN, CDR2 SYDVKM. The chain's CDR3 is CASSKPGGYTF. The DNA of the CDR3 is TGTGCCAGCAGCAAACCGGGGGGCTACACCTTC.

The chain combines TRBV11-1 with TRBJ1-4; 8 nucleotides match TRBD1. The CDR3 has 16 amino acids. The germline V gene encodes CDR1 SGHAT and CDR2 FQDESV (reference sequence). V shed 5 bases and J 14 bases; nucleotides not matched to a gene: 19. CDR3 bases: TGTGCCAGCAGCCCTACGGATTCCAGGGGGCGTTCCGGGCTGTTTTTT. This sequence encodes CASSPTDSRGRSGLFF.

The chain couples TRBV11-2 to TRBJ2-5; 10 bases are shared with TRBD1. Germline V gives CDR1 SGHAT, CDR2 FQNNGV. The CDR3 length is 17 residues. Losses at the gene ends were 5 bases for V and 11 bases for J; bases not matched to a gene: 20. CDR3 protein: CASSPAGTGVGRLKQYF. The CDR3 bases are TGTGCCAGCAGCCCCGCCGGGACAGGGGTTGGACGATTAAAGCAGTACTTC.

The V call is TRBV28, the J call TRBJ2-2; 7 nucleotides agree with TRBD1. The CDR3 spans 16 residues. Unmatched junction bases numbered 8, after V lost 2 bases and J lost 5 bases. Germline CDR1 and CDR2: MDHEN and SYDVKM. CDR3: CASSLRTGIITGELFF. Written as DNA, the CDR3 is TGTGCCAGCAGTTTAAGGACAGGAATTATAACCGGGGAGCTGTTTTTT.

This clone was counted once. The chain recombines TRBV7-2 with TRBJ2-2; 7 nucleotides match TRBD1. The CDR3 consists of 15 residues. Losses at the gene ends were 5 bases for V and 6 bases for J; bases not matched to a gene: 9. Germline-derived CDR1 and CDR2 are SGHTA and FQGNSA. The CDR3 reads CASSPNTGAPGELFF. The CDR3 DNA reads TGTGCCAGCAGCCCTAATACAGGGGCACCCGGGGAGCTGTTTTTT.

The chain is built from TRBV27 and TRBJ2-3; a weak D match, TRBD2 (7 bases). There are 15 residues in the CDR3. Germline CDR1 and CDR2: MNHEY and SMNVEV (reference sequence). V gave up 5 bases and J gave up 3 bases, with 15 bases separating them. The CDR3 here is CASSPLGGGTDTQYF. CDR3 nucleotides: TGTGCCAGCAGTCCCCTAGGGGGAGGGACAGATACGCAGTATTTT.

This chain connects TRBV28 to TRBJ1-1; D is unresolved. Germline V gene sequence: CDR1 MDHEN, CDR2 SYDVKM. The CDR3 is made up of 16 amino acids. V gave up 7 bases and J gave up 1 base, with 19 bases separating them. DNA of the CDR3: TGTGCCAGCATAACTGGCGGGCAGGAAGGGAACACTGAAGCTTTCTTT. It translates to CASITGGQEGNTEAFF.

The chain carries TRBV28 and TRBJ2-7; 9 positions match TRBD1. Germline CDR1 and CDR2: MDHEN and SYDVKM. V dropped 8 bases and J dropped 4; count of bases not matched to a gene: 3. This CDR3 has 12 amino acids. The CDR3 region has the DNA TGTGCCAGCCGGACAGGGGAATACGAGCAGTACTTC. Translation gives CASRTGEYEQYF.

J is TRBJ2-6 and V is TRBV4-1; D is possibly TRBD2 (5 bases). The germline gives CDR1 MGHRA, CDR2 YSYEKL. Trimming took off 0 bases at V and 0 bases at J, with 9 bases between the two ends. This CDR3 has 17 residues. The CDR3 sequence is CASSQDPGDSGANVLTF. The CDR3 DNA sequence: TGCGCCAGCAGCCAAGATCCCGGGGACTCTGGGGCCAACGTCCTGACTTTC.

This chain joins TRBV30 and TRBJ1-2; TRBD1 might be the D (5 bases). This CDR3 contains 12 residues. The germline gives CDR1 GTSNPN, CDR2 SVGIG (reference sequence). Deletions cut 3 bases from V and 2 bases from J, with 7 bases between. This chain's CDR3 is CAWRGQNYGYTF. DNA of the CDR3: TGTGCCTGGAGGGGGCAAAACTATGGCTACACCTTC.

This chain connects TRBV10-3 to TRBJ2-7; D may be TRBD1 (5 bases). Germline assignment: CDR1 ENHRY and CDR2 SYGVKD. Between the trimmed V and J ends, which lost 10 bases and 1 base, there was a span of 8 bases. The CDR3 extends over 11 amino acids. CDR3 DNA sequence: TGTGCCACCCAGGGATCCTACGAGCAGTACTTC. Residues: CATQGSYEQYF.

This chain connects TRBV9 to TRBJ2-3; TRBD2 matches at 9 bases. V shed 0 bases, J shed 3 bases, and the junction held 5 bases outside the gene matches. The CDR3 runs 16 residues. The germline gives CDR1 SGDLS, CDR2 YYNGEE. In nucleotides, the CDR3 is TGTGCCAGCAGCGTAGCGGGACTAGCCCTAACAGATACGCAGTATTTT. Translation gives CASSVAGLALTDTQYF. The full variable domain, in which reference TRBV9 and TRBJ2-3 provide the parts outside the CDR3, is DSGVTQTPKHLITATGQRVTLRCSPRSGDLSVYWYQQSLDQGLQFLIQYYNGEERAKGNILERFSAQQFPDLHSELNLSSLELGDSALYFCASSVAGLALTDTQYFGPGTRLTVL.

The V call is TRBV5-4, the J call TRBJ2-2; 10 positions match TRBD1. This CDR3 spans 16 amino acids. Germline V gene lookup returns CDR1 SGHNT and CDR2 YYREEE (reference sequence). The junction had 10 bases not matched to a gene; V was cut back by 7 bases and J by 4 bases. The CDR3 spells CASRPPGTGVTGELFF. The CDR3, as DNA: TGTGCCAGCCGCCCGCCCGGGACAGGGGTCACCGGGGAGCTGTTTTTT.

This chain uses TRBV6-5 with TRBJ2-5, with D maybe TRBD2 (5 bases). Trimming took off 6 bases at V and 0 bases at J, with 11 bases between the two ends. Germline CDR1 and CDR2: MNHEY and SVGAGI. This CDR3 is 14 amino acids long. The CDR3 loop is CASSKDGNQETQYF. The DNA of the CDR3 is TGTGCCAGCAGCAAGGACGGGAACCAAGAGACCCAGTACTTC.